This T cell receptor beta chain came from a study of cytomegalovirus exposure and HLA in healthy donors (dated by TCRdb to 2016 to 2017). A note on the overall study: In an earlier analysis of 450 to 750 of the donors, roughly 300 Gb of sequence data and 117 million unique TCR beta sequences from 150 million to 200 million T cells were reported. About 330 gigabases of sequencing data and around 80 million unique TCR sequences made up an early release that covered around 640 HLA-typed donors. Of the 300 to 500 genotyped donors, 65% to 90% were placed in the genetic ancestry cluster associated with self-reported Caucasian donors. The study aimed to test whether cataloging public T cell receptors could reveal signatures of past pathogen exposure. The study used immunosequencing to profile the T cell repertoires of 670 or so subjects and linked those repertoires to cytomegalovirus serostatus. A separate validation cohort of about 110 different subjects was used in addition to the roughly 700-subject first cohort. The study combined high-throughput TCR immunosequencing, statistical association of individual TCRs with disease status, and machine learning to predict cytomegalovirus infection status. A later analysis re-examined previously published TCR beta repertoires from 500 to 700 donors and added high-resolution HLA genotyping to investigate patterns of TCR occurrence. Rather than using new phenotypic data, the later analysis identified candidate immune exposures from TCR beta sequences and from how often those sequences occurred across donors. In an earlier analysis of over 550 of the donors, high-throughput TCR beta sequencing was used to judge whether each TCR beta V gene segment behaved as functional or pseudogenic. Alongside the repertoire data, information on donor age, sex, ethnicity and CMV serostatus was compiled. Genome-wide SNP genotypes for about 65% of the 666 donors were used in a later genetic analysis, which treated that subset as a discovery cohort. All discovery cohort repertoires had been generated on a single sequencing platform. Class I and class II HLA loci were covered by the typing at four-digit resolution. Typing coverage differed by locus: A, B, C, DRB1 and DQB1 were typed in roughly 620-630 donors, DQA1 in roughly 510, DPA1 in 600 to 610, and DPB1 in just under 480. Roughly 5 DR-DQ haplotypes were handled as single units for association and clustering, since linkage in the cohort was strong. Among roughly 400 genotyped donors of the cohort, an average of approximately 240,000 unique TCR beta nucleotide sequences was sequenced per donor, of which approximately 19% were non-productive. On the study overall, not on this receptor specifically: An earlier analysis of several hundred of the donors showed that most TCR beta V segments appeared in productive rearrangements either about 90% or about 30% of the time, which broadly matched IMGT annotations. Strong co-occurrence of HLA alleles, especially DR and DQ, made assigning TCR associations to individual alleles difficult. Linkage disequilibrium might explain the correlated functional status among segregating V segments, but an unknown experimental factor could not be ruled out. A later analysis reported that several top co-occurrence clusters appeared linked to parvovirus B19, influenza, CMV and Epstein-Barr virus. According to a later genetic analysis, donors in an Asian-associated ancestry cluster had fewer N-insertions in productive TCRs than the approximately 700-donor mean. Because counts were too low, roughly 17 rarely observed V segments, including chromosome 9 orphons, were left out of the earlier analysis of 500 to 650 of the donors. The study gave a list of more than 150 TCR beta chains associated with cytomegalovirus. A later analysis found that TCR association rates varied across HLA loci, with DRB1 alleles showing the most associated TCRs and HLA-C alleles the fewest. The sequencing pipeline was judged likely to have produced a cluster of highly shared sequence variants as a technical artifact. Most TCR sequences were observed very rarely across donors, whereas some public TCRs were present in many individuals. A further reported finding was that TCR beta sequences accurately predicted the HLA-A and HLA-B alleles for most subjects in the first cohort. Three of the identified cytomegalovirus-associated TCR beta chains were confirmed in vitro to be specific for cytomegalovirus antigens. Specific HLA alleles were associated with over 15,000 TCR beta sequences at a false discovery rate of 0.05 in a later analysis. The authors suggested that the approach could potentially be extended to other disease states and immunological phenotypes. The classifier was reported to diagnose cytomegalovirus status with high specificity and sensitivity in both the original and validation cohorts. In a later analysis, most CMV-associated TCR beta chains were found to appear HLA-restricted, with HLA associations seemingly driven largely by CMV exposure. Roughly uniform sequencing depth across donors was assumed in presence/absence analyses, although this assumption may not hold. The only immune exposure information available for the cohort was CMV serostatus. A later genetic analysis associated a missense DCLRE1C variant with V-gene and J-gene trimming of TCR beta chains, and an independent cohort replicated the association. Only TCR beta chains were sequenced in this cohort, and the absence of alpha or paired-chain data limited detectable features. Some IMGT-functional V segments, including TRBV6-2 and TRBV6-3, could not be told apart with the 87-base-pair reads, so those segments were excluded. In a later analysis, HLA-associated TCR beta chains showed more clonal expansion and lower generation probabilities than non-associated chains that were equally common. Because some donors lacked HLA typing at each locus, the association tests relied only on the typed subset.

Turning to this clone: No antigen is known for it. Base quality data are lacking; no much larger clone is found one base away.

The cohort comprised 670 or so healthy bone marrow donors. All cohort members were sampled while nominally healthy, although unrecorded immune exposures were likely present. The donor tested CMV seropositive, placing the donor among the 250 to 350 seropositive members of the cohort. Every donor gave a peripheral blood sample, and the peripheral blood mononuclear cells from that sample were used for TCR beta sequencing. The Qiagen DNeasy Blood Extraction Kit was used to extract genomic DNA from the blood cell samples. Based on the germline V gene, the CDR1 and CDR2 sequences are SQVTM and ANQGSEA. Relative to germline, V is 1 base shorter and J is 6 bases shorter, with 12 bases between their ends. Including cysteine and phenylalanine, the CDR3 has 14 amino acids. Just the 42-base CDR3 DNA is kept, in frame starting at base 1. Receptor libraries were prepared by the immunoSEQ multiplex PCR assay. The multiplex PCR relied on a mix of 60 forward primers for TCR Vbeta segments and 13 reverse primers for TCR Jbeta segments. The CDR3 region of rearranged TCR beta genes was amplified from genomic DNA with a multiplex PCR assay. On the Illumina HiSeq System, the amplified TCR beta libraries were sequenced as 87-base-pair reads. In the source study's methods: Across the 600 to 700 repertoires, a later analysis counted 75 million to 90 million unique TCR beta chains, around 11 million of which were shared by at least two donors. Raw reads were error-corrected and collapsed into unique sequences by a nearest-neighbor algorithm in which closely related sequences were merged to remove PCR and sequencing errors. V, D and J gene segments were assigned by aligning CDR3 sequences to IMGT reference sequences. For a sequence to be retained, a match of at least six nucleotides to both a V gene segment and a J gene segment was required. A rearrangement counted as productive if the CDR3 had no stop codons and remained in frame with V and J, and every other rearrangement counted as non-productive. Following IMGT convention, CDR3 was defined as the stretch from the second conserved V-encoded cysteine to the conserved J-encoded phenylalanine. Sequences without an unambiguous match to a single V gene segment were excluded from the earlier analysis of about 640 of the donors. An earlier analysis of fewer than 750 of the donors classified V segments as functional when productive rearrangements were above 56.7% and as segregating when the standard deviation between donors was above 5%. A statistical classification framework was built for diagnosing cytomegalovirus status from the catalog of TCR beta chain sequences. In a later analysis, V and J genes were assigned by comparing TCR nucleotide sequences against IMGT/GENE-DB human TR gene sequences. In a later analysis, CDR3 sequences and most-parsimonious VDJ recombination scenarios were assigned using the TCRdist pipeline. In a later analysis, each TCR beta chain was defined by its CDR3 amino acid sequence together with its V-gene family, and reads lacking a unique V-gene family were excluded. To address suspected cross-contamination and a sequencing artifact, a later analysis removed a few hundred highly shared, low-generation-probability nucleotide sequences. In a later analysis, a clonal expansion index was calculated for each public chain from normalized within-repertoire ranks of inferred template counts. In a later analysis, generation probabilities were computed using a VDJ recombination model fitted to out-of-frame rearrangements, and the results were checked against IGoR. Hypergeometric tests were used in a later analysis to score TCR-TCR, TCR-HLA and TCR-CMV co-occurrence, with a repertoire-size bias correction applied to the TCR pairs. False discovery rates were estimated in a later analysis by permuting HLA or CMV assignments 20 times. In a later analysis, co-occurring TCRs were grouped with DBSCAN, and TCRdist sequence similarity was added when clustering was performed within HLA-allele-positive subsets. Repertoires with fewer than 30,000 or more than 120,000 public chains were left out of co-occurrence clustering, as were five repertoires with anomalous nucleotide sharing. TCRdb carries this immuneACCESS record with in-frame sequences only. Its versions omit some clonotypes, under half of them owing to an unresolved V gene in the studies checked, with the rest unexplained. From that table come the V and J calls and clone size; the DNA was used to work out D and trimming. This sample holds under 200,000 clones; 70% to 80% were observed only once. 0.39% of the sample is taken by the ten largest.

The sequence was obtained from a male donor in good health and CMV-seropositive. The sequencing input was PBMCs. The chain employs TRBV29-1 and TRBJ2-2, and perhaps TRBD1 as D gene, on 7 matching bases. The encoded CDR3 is CSVEVVRGAGELFF. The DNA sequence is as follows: TGCAGCGTTGAAGTTGTCAGGGGGGCCGGGGAGCTGTTTTTT.